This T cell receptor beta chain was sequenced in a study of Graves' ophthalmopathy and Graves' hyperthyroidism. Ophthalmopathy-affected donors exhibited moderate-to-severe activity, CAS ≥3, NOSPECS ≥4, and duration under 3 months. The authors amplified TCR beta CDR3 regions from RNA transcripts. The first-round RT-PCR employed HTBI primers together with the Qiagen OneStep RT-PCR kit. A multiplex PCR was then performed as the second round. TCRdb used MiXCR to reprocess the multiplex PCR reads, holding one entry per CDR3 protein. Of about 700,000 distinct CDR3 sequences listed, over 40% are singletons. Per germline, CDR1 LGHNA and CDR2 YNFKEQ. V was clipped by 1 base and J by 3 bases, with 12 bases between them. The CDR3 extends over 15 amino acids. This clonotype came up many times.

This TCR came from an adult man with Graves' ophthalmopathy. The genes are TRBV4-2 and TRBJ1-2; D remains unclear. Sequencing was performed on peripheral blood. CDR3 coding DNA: TGTGCCAGCAGCCAAGGCCGGGAGAAGGACTATGGCTACACCTTC. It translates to CASSQGREKDYGYTF.